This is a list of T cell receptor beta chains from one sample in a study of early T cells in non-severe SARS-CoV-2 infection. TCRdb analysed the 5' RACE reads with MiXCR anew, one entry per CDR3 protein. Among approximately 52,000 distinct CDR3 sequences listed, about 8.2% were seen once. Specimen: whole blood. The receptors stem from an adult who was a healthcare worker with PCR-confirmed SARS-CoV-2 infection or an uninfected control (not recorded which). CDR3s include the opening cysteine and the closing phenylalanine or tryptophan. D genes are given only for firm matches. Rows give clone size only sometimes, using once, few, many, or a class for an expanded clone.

CDR3: CSAREDGFEQYF
DNA: TGCAGTGCTAGAGAAGACGGCTTCGAGCAGTACTTC
J: TRBJ2-7
V: TRBV20-1
size: .
D: .

CDR3: CASSLTGGATEAFF
DNA: TGTGCCAGCAGCCTTACAGGGGGCGCCACTGAAGCTTTCTTT
J: TRBJ1-1
V: TRBV7-3
size: many
D: TRBD1

CDR3: CASSSGTAGDTQYF
DNA: TGTGCCAGCAGCTCCGGGACAGCGGGAGATACGCAGTATTTT
J: TRBJ2-3
V: TRBV7-3
size: .
D: .

CDR3: CASSDGTASYNEQFF
DNA: TGTGCCAGCAGCGATGGGACTGCGTCCTACAATGAGCAGTTCTTC
J: TRBJ2-1
V: TRBV11-2
size: many
D: .

CDR3: CAISEFGLAEETQYF
DNA: TGTGCCATCAGTGAATTTGGTCTAGCGGAAGAGACCCAGTACTTC
J: TRBJ2-5
V: TRBV10-3
size: few
D: TRBD2

CDR3: CSARVGQGYTEAFF
DNA: TGCAGTGCTAGAGTGGGACAGGGATACACTGAAGCTTTCTTT
J: TRBJ1-1
V: TRBV20-1
size: few
D: TRBD1

CDR3: CASNHQGKGSYNEQFF
DNA: TGTGCCAGCAACCATCAGGGTAAAGGGTCCTACAATGAGCAGTTCTTC
J: TRBJ2-1
V: TRBV6-2/TRBV6-3
size: .
D: .

CDR3: CASSIDLSNQPQHF
DNA: TGTGCCAGTAGTATAGATCTTAGCAATCAGCCCCAGCATTTT
J: TRBJ1-5
V: TRBV19
size: few
D: .

CDR3: CASSSGAEGETQYF
DNA: TGTGCCAGCAGCTCCGGGGCGGAGGGAGAGACCCAGTACTTC
J: TRBJ2-5
V: TRBV13
size: many
D: .

CDR3: CASSQRGRLNTGELFF
DNA: TGTGCCAGCAGCCAAAGGGGCAGACTGAACACCGGGGAGCTGTTTTTT
J: TRBJ2-2
V: TRBV4-2
size: many
D: .

CDR3: CASSPLAGGMNEQFF
DNA: TGTGCCAGCAGTCCCCTTGCGGGAGGTATGAATGAGCAGTTCTTC
J: TRBJ2-1
V: TRBV27
size: .
D: TRBD2

CDR3: CASSLVARVFGYTF
DNA: TGTGCCAGCAGCTTAGTCGCCAGGGTGTTCGGCTACACCTTC
J: TRBJ1-2
V: TRBV11-2
size: few
D: .

CDR3: CASTTGAVSGYTF
DNA: TGTGCCAGCACCACTGGGGCAGTCTCTGGCTACACCTTC
J: TRBJ1-2
V: TRBV28
size: .
D: .

CDR3: CASGKTGGWGYTF
DNA: TGTGCCAGCGGCAAAACAGGGGGCTGGGGCTACACCTTC
J: TRBJ1-2
V: TRBV5-8
size: many
D: TRBD1

CDR3: CASRPTRSGSLNSPLHF
DNA: TGTGCCAGCCGTCCAACCCGCTCGGGTTCCCTCAATTCACCCCTCCACTTT
J: TRBJ1-6
V: TRBV11-2
size: many
D: .

CDR3: CASSLGHPAEQFF
DNA: TGCGCCAGCAGCCTCGGACACCCTGCTGAGCAGTTCTTC
J: TRBJ2-1
V: TRBV5-1
size: many
D: .

CDR3: CASSIGTTYANEKLFF
DNA: TGTGCCAGTAGTATAGGGACGACCTACGCTAATGAAAAACTGTTTTTT
J: TRBJ1-4
V: TRBV19
size: many
D: .

CDR3: CASSPKRGSGNTIYF
DNA: TGTGCCAGCAGCCCGAAGAGAGGCTCTGGAAACACCATATATTTT
J: TRBJ1-3
V: TRBV4-2
size: few
D: .

CDR3: CSAGAPSREQYF
DNA: TGCAGTGCTGGGGCGCCGAGTCGGGAGCAGTACTTC
J: TRBJ2-7
V: TRBV20-1
size: many
D: .

CDR3: CASRRPGETQYF
DNA: TGTGCCAGCAGAAGACCCGGGGAGACCCAGTACTTC
J: TRBJ2-5
V: TRBV27
size: many
D: .

CDR3: CSARVFDTQYF
DNA: TGCAGTGCTAGAGTCTTTGATACGCAGTATTTT
J: TRBJ2-3
V: TRBV20-1
size: many
D: .

CDR3: CASRGQGAVDGYTF
DNA: TGTGCCAGCAGGGGACAGGGGGCGGTGGATGGCTACACCTTC
J: TRBJ1-2
V: TRBV6-6
size: many
D: TRBD1

CDR3: CASLRTGGYEQYF
DNA: TGTGCCAGCTTAAGGACAGGGGGCTACGAGCAGTACTTC
J: TRBJ2-7
V: TRBV12-3/TRBV12-4
size: .
D: TRBD1

CDR3: CASSLEGGSAGSGEQYF
DNA: TGTGCCAGCAGCTTAGAGGGAGGGAGCGCAGGATCGGGTGAGCAGTACTTC
J: TRBJ2-7
V: TRBV11-2
size: many
D: TRBD2

CDR3: CAIREATSYEQYF
DNA: TGTGCCATCAGAGAAGCGACTAGTTACGAGCAGTACTTC
J: TRBJ2-7
V: TRBV10-3
size: .
D: .

CDR3: CSALGTGGRDTGELFF
DNA: TGCAGCGCCCTAGGGACAGGGGGCCGTGACACCGGGGAGCTGTTTTTT
J: TRBJ2-2
V: TRBV29-1
size: many
D: TRBD1